The 11 T cell receptor beta chains presented below share a single source sample, sequenced in a study of blood T cell repertoires in COVID-19. Repertoires were generated with immunoSEQ multiplex PCR, while TCRdb's copy carries only in-frame clones and drops some. The repertoire holds tens of thousands of clones, with around two thirds as singletons. The sequencing input was peripheral blood. These receptor sequences come from a man in his 70s with COVID-19, enrolled during active disease.

The chain carries TRBV6-2 or TRBV6-3 and TRBJ2-7; D is perhaps TRBD1 (6 bases). There are 16 residues in the CDR3. The germline gives CDR1 MNHEY, CDR2 SVGEGT. Trimming shortened V by 2 bases and J by 1 base, and 15 bases separated the two germline ends. CDR3 sequence: CASSYDTRGASYEQYF. CDR3 coding DNA: TGTGCCAGCAGTTACGATACCAGGGGAGCATCCTACGAGCAGTACTTC.

This clone was observed a handful of times. The rearrangement uses TRBV5-5 and TRBJ1-2; D is unresolved. The germline V and J ends were trimmed by 0 bases and 0 bases, with 9 bases remaining between them. The germline V gene has CDR1 SGHKS and CDR2 YYEKEE (reference sequence). This CDR3 has 15 residues. CDR3 in amino acids: CASSLADTANYGYTF. The DNA of the CDR3 is TGTGCCAGCAGCTTGGCCGACACCGCTAACTATGGCTACACCTTC.

This chain joins TRBV5-1 and TRBJ2-3, with TRBD1 identical over 7 bases. V was pared by 0 bases and J by 4 bases, with 5 bases of the junction left unmatched. From germline, CDR1 is SGHRS and CDR2 YFSETQ. The CDR3 runs to 15 residues. The CDR3 protein is CASSLGGQTSDTQYF. The CDR3 DNA reads as TGCGCCAGCAGCTTGGGGGGACAGACCTCAGATACGCAGTATTTT.

The chain links TRBV7-2 to TRBJ2-5, with D possibly TRBD2 on 5 matching bases. Germline CDR1 is SGHTA and CDR2 is FQGNSA. The CDR3 contains 13 residues. V gave up 2 bases and J gave up 5 bases, with 9 bases separating them. Written as DNA, the CDR3 is TGTGCCAGCAGCTTAAAGAGAGGGGAGACCCAGTACTTC. Amino acid sequence: CASSLKRGETQYF. The full variable domain, with the rest looked up from reference TRBV7-2 and TRBJ2-5, is GAGVSQSPSNKVTEKGKDVELRCDPISGHTALYWYRQSLGQGLEFLIYFQGNSAPDKSGLPSDRFSAERTGGSVSTLTIQRTQQEDSAVYLCASSLKRGETQYFGPGTRLLVL.

This clone appeared a single time. This chain links TRBV29-1 with TRBJ2-3, with TRBD2 matching over 15 bases. Germline V lookup: CDR1 SQVTM, CDR2 ANQGSEA. Germline trimming cut 4 bases from V and 3 bases from J; bases unmatched to any gene: 2. This CDR3 region has 15 residues. DNA for the CDR3: TGCAGCGTTGCTGGGACTAGCGGGAGGACAGATACGCAGTATTTT. It specifies CSVAGTSGRTDTQYF.

The V call is TRBV28, the J call TRBJ1-2, with D perhaps TRBD1 (6 bases). This CDR3 has 14 amino acids. Germline CDR1 reads MDHEN; CDR2 reads SYDVKM. Trimming left V 7 bases short and J 4 bases short, with 16 bases between. In nucleotides, the CDR3 is TGTGCCAGCACCCTCACGGACAGAGGCTATGGCTACACCTTC. This encodes CASTLTDRGYGYTF.

This clone occurred a few times. The V call is TRBV6-1, the J call TRBJ2-7; 15 nucleotides align to TRBD2. J gave up 2 bases and V 1 base, and 6 bases lay outside the gene matches. Germline CDR1 reads MNHNS; CDR2 reads SASEGT. This CDR3 region has 18 residues. This CDR3 reads CASSEGGLAGGVPYEQYF. The CDR3 DNA is TGTGCCAGCAGTGAAGGGGGACTAGCGGGAGGAGTCCCCTACGAGCAGTACTTC.

This clone was observed a handful of times. The rearrangement links TRBV19 to TRBJ1-5; D may be TRBD1 (5 bases). The length of the CDR3 is 12 residues. Germline CDR1 and CDR2: LNHDA and SQIVND (reference sequence). The V end was cut by 6 bases, the J end by 5 bases, with 8 bases between. The DNA of the CDR3 is TGTGCCAGTAGCGAGACAGATCAGCCCCAGCATTTT. Encoded protein: CASSETDQPQHF. The entire variable domain, with the rest obtained from reference TRBV19 and TRBJ1-5, is as follows: DGGITQSPKYLFRKEGQNVTLSCEQNLNHDAMYWYRQDPGQGLRLIYYSQIVNDFQKGDIAEGYSVSREKKESFPLTVTSAQKNPTAFYLCASSETDQPQHFGDGTRLSIL.

V is TRBV14 and J is TRBJ2-7; D unclear. Trimming stripped 4 bases from V and 0 bases from J, with 4 bases between. The CDR3 is 12 residues long. Germline V lookup: CDR1 SGHDN, CDR2 FVKESK. CDR3 sequence reads: CASSLLSYEQYF. In DNA, the CDR3 is TGTGCCAGCAGCCTCCTCTCCTACGAGCAGTACTTC.

The chain has TRBV2 and TRBJ2-2; 7 bases fit TRBD2. The germline V gene has CDR1 SNHLY and CDR2 FYNNEI. J was trimmed by 3 bases and V by 10 bases; bases with no gene match: 11. The CDR3 is 15 residues long. CDR3 sequence reads: CATSRGGSDTGELFF. In DNA, the CDR3 is TGTGCCACCTCGCGGGGCGGGAGCGACACCGGGGAGCTGTTTTTT.

This sequence joins TRBV28 and TRBJ1-4, with D uncertain. Trimming took 1 base from V and 0 from J, leaving 9 bases between them. The CDR3 spans 16 residues. Germline CDR1 reads MDHEN; CDR2 reads SYDVKM. The CDR3 sequence is CASSLFQAATNEKLFF. DNA for the CDR3: TGTGCCAGCAGTTTATTCCAGGCCGCAACTAATGAAAAACTGTTTTTT.